What follows are 14 T cell receptor beta chains derived from one specimen sequenced in a study of sequential checkpoint blockade in melanoma. Sequencing was performed with immunoSEQ multiplex PCR; in TCRdb, only in-frame clones are kept and a portion is missing. The profile shows under 15,000 clones, less than 85% of them singletons. Stated treatment: randomized to nivolumab then ipilimumab (arm A) or the reverse (arm B). The sample in question was CD8+ T cells sorted from blood (inferred from file names), obtained from a patient given nivolumab and ipilimumab in sequence. The receptors were gathered from a human patient with melanoma. Some clones in this sample may be carry-over from other donors' samples.

This rearrangement joins TRBV6-1 to TRBJ1-2; D is possibly TRBD1 (5 bases). Per the germline V gene, CDR1 is MNHNS and CDR2 is SASEGT. This CDR3 is 14 amino acids long. V lost 3 bases, J lost 8 bases, and 16 bases lay in between. CDR3 DNA: TGTGCCAGCAGTGACAACAGGATTAGACGGGGCTACACCTTC. Translated, it gives CASSDNRIRRGYTF.

The chain combines TRBV28 with TRBJ1-4; D is perhaps TRBD1 (6 bases). Looked up from germline, CDR1 is MDHEN and CDR2 is SYDVKM. The CDR3 sequence is 15 residues long. Trimming stripped 3 bases from V and 3 bases from J, with 11 bases between. The CDR3 spells CASSFRGNPNEKLFF. For the CDR3, the DNA is TGTGCCAGCAGTTTTAGGGGGAATCCTAATGAAAAACTGTTTTTT.

This clone was detected once. V gene TRBV5-1 combines with J gene TRBJ2-7; 7 nucleotides align to TRBD1. This CDR3 spans 14 amino acids. The J segment lost 0 bases and the V segment lost 0 bases, leaving 0 bases of the junction unmatched. CDR1 SGHRS and CDR2 YFSETQ come from the germline V gene. CDR3: CASSLGQGSYEQYF. The CDR3, as DNA: TGCGCCAGCAGCTTGGGACAGGGCTCCTACGAGCAGTACTTC. Variable domain in full (rest from reference TRBV5-1 and TRBJ2-7): KAGVTQTPRYLIKTRGQQVTLSCSPISGHRSVSWYQQTPGQGLQFLFEYFSETQRNKGNFPGRFSGRQFSNSRSEMNVSTLELGDSALYLCASSLGQGSYEQYFGPGTRLTVT.

This chain joins TRBV28 and TRBJ2-1; TRBD2 aligns across 10 bases. The V segment lost 7 bases and the J segment 5 bases; nucleotides outside the gene matches: 2. There are 13 residues in the CDR3. Germline lookup yields CDR1 MDHEN and CDR2 SYDVKM. In nucleotides, the CDR3 is TGTGCCAGCACCCTAGCGGGGGACAATGAGCAGTTCTTC. It translates to CASTLAGDNEQFF.

The J gene is TRBJ2-7, the V gene TRBV11-2; D is undetermined. The CDR3 spans 12 residues. Looked up from germline, CDR1 is SGHAT and CDR2 is FQNNGV. V dropped 5 bases and J dropped 5 bases, with 10 bases sitting between them. The CDR3 loop is CASSPPTDEQYF. For the CDR3, the DNA is TGTGCCAGCAGCCCCCCGACTGACGAGCAGTACTTC.

The J gene is TRBJ2-3, the V gene TRBV5-4, with 8 bases fitting TRBD2. J gave up 1 base and V 0 bases, and 1 base lay outside the gene matches. Germline CDR1 reads SGHNT; CDR2 reads YYREEE (reference sequence). The CDR3 is made up of 15 amino acids. CDR3 sequence reads: CASSLVTSGTDTQYF. The CDR3 nucleotides are TGTGCCAGCAGCTTGGTGACTAGCGGCACAGATACGCAGTATTTT.

The chain couples TRBV11-2 to TRBJ2-7, with 8 bases lining up with TRBD1. Per germline, CDR1 SGHAT and CDR2 FQNNGV. The CDR3 covers 16 residues. J was trimmed by 2 bases and V by 1 base; bases with no gene match: 7. The CDR3 loop is CASSLAAGGLTYEQYF. The CDR3 DNA sequence: TGTGCCAGCAGCTTAGCGGCAGGGGGCCTCACCTACGAGCAGTACTTC.

The rearrangement links TRBV28 to TRBJ2-1; a possible D gene is TRBD1 (5 bases). Per germline, CDR1 MDHEN and CDR2 SYDVKM. The ends were cut back, 3 bases at V and 1 base at J, with 10 bases in the middle. The CDR3 runs to 15 residues. CDR3 in amino acids: CASSFQGSSYNEQFF. CDR3 coding DNA: TGTGCCAGCAGTTTTCAGGGCAGTTCCTACAATGAGCAGTTCTTC.

The V and J genes are TRBV7-6 and TRBJ2-1, with D possibly TRBD1 on 5 matching bases. Germline CDR1 SGHVS, CDR2 FNYEAQ. V lost 2 bases, J lost 8 bases, and 13 bases lay in between. This CDR3 spans 14 amino acids. CDR3 in amino acids: CASSLSGNSHEQFF. Written as DNA, the CDR3 is TGTGCCAGCAGCTTATCAGGGAACTCCCATGAGCAGTTCTTC.

The chain carries TRBV6-4 and TRBJ2-3, with 8 bases that match TRBD1. With V trimmed by 0 bases and J by 2 bases, 1 base remained unmatched. This CDR3 is 15 amino acids long. Germline loops: CDR1 MRHNA, CDR2 SNTAGT. CDR3 sequence reads: CASSDSDRATDTQYF. Written as DNA, the CDR3 is TGTGCCAGCAGTGACTCGGACAGGGCCACAGATACGCAGTATTTT.

The CDR3 here is CASSQDRGIRSPLHF. DNA of the CDR3: TGCGCCAGCAGCCAAGATAGGGGCATCCGATCACCCCTCCACTTT. V gene TRBV4-3 combines with J gene TRBJ1-6, with D tentatively TRBD1 (5 bases). The V gene lost 0 bases and the J gene lost 10 bases, with 13 bases spanning the gap. This CDR3 spans 15 amino acids. Germline CDR1 and CDR2: LGHNA and YSLEER.

This clone appeared many times. The CDR3 is CASSERDRAAGNTIYF. The CDR3 DNA is TGTGCCAGCAGCGAGCGGGACAGGGCGGCTGGAAACACCATATATTTT. The chain joins TRBV7-2 to TRBJ1-3; TRBD1 matches at 9 bases. V gave up 5 bases and J gave up 2 bases; unmatched junction bases: 7. The CDR3 has 16 amino acids. Germline CDR1 SGHTA, CDR2 FQGNSA.

The rearrangement joins TRBV15 to TRBJ2-3, with 9 bases lining up with TRBD1. The V gene's germline CDR1 is LNHNV and CDR2 YYDKDF (reference sequence). The CDR3 has 17 residues. V was pared by 0 bases and J by 4 bases, with 8 bases of the junction left unmatched. CDR3 coding DNA: TGTGCCACCAGCAGAGATCCCCTAGGGGACAGGGCAGATACGCAGTATTTT. Translated, it gives CATSRDPLGDRADTQYF.

The chain combines TRBV27 with TRBJ2-1, with 8 bases aligning to TRBD2. This CDR3 contains 17 residues. Germline V gene lookup returns CDR1 MNHEY and CDR2 SMNVEV (reference sequence). Losses at the gene ends were 3 bases for V and 0 bases for J; bases not matched to a gene: 7. The CDR3 loop reads CASSLAGGLPSYNEQFF. CDR3 DNA sequence: TGTGCCAGCAGTTTGGCGGGGGGCTTACCCTCCTACAATGAGCAGTTCTTC.